This TCR beta chain came from a study of blood T cells in healthy people across ages. The study, taken as a whole, reports: Donors of long life had a larger count of naive CD4+ cells and greater diversity than aged donors.

Notes on this clonotype: The antigen remains unidentified.

The authors ran a second PCR of 7 to 11 cycles using a sample-barcoded 5' primer and a J-beta primer mix. Every sample gave at least 2.5 million paired-end reads containing CDR3. TCRdb analysed the 5' RACE reads with MiXCR anew, one entry per CDR3 protein. The sample records more than 900,000 distinct CDR3 sequences, 25% to 35% being singletons. The V segment lost 2 bases and the J segment 16 bases; nucleotides outside the gene matches: 5. The CDR3 contains 11 residues. CDR1 is SGHKS and CDR2 is YYEKEE in the germline V gene (reference sequence). These data also featured in a second study, about T cells of mothers and their children. From that second work: The whole RNA yield was converted to cDNA, around 1.5 ug per 15 ul. The second PCR used the M1S primer, and this primer added sample barcodes and 2-4 random nucleotides.

The gene calls are TRBV5-5 and TRBJ1-4; 7 bases align to TRBD1. The sample comprised blood. This TCR derives from a woman in her forties in good health. DNA of the CDR3: TGTGCCAGCAGCTTTGGGACAGATCCGTTTTTT. Protein product: CASSFGTDPFF.